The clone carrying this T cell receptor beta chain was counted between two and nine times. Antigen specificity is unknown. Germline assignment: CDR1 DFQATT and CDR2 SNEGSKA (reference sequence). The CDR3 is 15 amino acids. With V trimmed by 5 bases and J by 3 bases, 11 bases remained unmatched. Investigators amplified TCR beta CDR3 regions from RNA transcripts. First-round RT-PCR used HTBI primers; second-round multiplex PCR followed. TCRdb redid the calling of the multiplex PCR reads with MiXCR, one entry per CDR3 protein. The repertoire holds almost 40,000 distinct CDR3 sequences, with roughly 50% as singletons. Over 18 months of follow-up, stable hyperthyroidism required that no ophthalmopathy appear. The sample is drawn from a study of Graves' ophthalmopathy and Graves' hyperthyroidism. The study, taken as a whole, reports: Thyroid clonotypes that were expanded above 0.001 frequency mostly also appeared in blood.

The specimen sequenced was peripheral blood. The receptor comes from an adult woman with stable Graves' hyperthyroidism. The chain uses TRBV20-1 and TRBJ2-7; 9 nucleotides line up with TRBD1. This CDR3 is CSASLQGAGGYEQYF. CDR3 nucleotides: TGCAGTGCTTCTTTACAGGGGGCGGGTGGCTACGAGCAGTACTTC.